The clone carrying this T cell receptor (beta chain) came up once. The sample originates from a study of blood T cell repertoires in COVID-19. Across the study: There were acute and convalescent COVID-19 samples, and they came from the United States, Italy and Spain. T cells, B-cell-depleted T cells, or PBMCs provided the cDNA or gDNA that served as material.

Germline V gene sequence: CDR1 SGHNT, CDR2 YYREEE (reference sequence). Deletions cut 2 bases from V and 8 bases from J, with 19 bases between. This CDR3 is 15 amino acids long. Original processing methods: For nucleated cells, counts were estimated from reference gene primer amplification. Here immunoSEQ multiplex PCR was the method, and the copy in TCRdb shows in-frame clones only, minus some. The V and J calls and clone size come from that table; D and trimming were worked out from the DNA. The sample lists approximately 170,000 clones, about 83% occurring once. The source is a man aged 18 to 30 with active or convalescent COVID-19. This chain uses TRBV5-4 with TRBJ1-2; perhaps TRBD1 as D (6 bases). Sequencing was done on a sample of peripheral blood. CDR3 nucleotides: TGTGCCAGCAGCTTTCTTTACAGGGACCAGAAAGGCTACACCTTC. Residues: CASSFLYRDQKGYTF.